Each of the 11 T cell receptor beta chains below was sequenced from the same sample in a study of blood T cells in healthy people across ages. Alongside a J-beta primer mix, a sample-barcoded 5' primer served in a second PCR lasting about 7 to 12 cycles. Each CDR3 protein is one row after TCRdb ran MiXCR on the 5' RACE reads. The sample lists about 570,000 distinct CDR3 sequences; 25% to 30% were seen once. The sample taken for sequencing was blood. Source of these receptors: a woman aged 70-85 years in good health.

The sample holds a few counts of this clonotype. The V and J genes are TRBV20-1 and TRBJ2-4; 8 nucleotides align to TRBD1. This CDR3 contains 13 residues. V shed 1 base, J shed 6 bases, and the junction held 2 bases outside the gene matches. Germline CDR1 is DFQATT and CDR2 is SNEGSKA (reference sequence). The DNA of the CDR3 is TGCAGTGCTAGAGCTGACAGGGGAAACATTCAGTACTTC. Translating gives CSARADRGNIQYF.

The chain is built from TRBV4-3 and TRBJ2-6; D unresolved. Trimming took 4 bases from V and 0 from J, leaving 10 bases between them. CDR1 and CDR2 from the germline V gene are LGHNA and YSLEER. The CDR3 totals 16 residues. CDR3 amino acids: CASSLLTGSGANVLTF. In DNA, the CDR3 is TGCGCCAGCAGCCTACTGACTGGCTCTGGGGCCAACGTCCTGACTTTC.

The sample holds many counts of this clonotype. The chain is built from TRBV5-1 and TRBJ2-2; TRBD2 might be the D (5 bases). V lost 4 bases, J lost 7 bases, and 11 bases lay in between. This CDR3 has 13 residues. From germline, CDR1 is SGHRS and CDR2 YFSETQ. For the CDR3, the DNA is TGCGCCAGCAGCCTGACGGCGGGCGGGGAGCTGTTTTTT. Protein sequence: CASSLTAGGELFF.

This clonotype was detected a few times. The CDR3 sequence is CASSHHRGTGNTIYF. The CDR3 region has the DNA TGTGCCAGCAGTCATCACAGGGGGACTGGAAACACCATATATTTT. This chain uses TRBV9 with TRBJ1-3, with TRBD1 matching over 8 bases. The CDR3 is 15 amino acids. The ends lost 5 bases at V and 2 bases at J; junction bases unmatched: 6. Germline CDR1 SGDLS, CDR2 YYNGEE.

This clonotype was counted at least ten times. V gene TRBV9 combines with J gene TRBJ2-2; D tentatively reads TRBD1 or TRBD2 (5 bases each). V gave up 6 bases and J gave up 5 bases, with 14 bases separating them. CDR1 SGDLS and CDR2 YYNGEE come from the germline V gene. The CDR3 is made up of 14 amino acids. CDR3 in DNA: TGTGCCAGCACTGGGACGGGAAGAACCGGGGAGCTGTTTTTT. It is translated as CASTGTGRTGELFF.

Ten or more counts support this clonotype. The chain joins TRBV20-1 to TRBJ1-5, with D unresolved. V was shortened by 0 bases and J by 4 bases, with 4 bases between the two germline ends. CDR3 length equals 12 residues. CDR1 DFQATT and CDR2 SNEGSKA come from the germline V gene (reference sequence). The CDR3 DNA follows: TGCAGTGCTAGAGACGGGAATCAGCCCCAGCATTTT. It specifies CSARDGNQPQHF.

A few counts support this clonotype. The genes are TRBV4-3 and TRBJ2-2, with TRBD2 matching over 9 bases. Germline V CDR1 and CDR2: LGHNA, YSLEER. The ends lost 2 bases at V and 1 base at J; junction bases unmatched: 2. This CDR3 comprises 16 residues. The CDR3 loop is CASSQNSGGNTGELFF. DNA for the CDR3: TGCGCCAGCAGCCAAAATAGCGGGGGGAACACCGGGGAGCTGTTTTTT.

Turning to this clonotype: Since a much larger clone is just one base distant, this may be a read error. The chain combines TRBV7-9 with TRBJ1-2; D may be TRBD1 (5 bases). Trimming took off 5 bases at V and 4 bases at J, with 8 bases between the two ends. The length of the CDR3 is 12 residues. Germline V gene lookup returns CDR1 SEHNR and CDR2 FQNEAQ (reference sequence). The chain's CDR3 is CASSHTGYGYTF. As DNA, the CDR3 is TGTGCCAGCAGCCATACAGGCTATGGCTACACCTTC.

This clonotype has more than one count but fewer than ten. CDR3 sequence reads: CAWSVTGTTEAFF. The CDR3 DNA reads as TGTGCCTGGAGTGTAACAGGTACCACTGAAGCTTTCTTT. The chain employs TRBV30 and TRBJ1-1; weak D call: TRBD1 (5 bases). Germline loops: CDR1 GTSNPN, CDR2 SVGIG (reference sequence). V dropped 0 bases and J dropped 4 bases, with 9 bases sitting between them. The CDR3 spans 13 residues. Full variable domain (outside the CDR3, taken from reference TRBV30 and TRBJ1-1): SQTIHQWPATLVQPVGSPLSLECTVEGTSNPNLYWYRQAAGRGLQLLFYSVGIGQISSEVPQNLSASRPQDRQFILSSKKLLLSDSGFYLCAWSVTGTTEAFFGQGTRLTVV.

Notes on this clonotype: A read error may account for a junction end that differs from germline. The J gene is TRBJ2-5, the V gene TRBV5-1, with D tentatively TRBD1 (5 bases). The germline V gene has CDR1 SGHRS and CDR2 YFSETQ. The CDR3 consists of 14 residues. Here the CDR3 reads CASGLRQLQETQYF. In DNA form, the CDR3 reads TGCGCCAGCGGCTTGCGACAGCTACAAGAGACCCAGTACTTC.

The chain carries TRBV10-3 and TRBJ2-3; 11 nucleotides align to TRBD2. V lost 10 bases to trimming and J lost 0 bases; unmatched junction nucleotides: 9. The CDR3 runs to 16 residues. The germline V gene has CDR1 ENHRY and CDR2 SYGVKD. CDR3 sequence (DNA): TGTGCCACGGGACTAGCGGTCGGATTTAGCACAGATACGCAGTATTTT. Translation gives CATGLAVGFSTDTQYF.